The rows below give T cell receptor beta chains drawn from one sample of a study of blood T cell repertoires in COVID-19. TCRdb keeps only in-frame clones here, not all; method: immunoSEQ multiplex PCR. This table holds around 370,000 clones, 90% found once. The sequencing input was peripheral blood. These receptors were obtained from a young man with active or convalescent COVID-19. CDR3s include the opening cysteine and the closing phenylalanine or tryptophan.

length: 13
J: TRBJ1-5
V: TRBV19
CDR3: CASKKIQGQPQHF

length: 15
J: TRBJ2-7
V: TRBV6-5
CDR3: CASSYRTGGAYEQYF

length: 14
J: TRBJ1-2
V: TRBV28
CDR3: CASRQTGVNYGYTF

length: 14
J: TRBJ2-7
V: TRBV5-1
CDR3: CASRGRTASYEQYF

length: 15
J: TRBJ2-7
V: TRBV4-2
CDR3: CASSQVQGASYEQYF

length: 12
J: TRBJ2-7
V: TRBV25-1
CDR3: CASSEGRYEQYF

length: 14
J: TRBJ1-1
V: TRBV6-5
CDR3: CASRGWTGKAEAFF

length: 16
J: TRBJ2-3
V: TRBV5-6
CDR3: CASSLDSGLGTDTQYF

length: 15
J: TRBJ1-2
V: TRBV6-5
CDR3: CASTPSGGQGNGYTF

length: 15
J: TRBJ2-3
V: TRBV27
CDR3: CASSFSGGGTDTQYF

length: 13
J: TRBJ2-2
V: TRBV28
CDR3: CASRQPNTGELFF

length: 16
J: TRBJ2-2
V: TRBV4-3
CDR3: CASSPLRGSDTGELFF

length: 13
J: TRBJ1-4
V: TRBV27
CDR3: CASSFGRLQKLFF

length: 16
J: TRBJ1-5
V: TRBV7-2
CDR3: CASSLVVRGRSQPQHF

length: 13
J: TRBJ1-5
V: TRBV12-3/TRBV12-4
CDR3: CASSFGSNQPQHF

length: 14
J: TRBJ2-7
V: TRBV6-5
CDR3: CASSYDRGPGEQYF

length: 14
J: TRBJ2-7
V: TRBV27
CDR3: CASTYGTGGYEQYF

length: 11
J: TRBJ1-5
V: TRBV28
CDR3: CASTSSQPQHF

length: 15
J: TRBJ2-1
V: TRBV6-8
CDR3: CASRVVPLSYNEQFF

length: 13
J: TRBJ1-2
V: TRBV5-6
CDR3: CASSLQPPYGYTF

length: 14
J: TRBJ2-4
V: TRBV7-2
CDR3: CASSFDPGENIQYF

length: 17
J: TRBJ1-6
V: TRBV11-2
CDR3: CASSHQSRTGAGSPLHF

length: 15
J: TRBJ1-2
V: TRBV7-9
CDR3: CASSSGGTGIYGYTF

length: 16
J: TRBJ2-2
V: TRBV4-1
CDR3: CASSRRAGVDTGELFF

length: 17
J: TRBJ2-4
V: TRBV2
CDR3: CASSDPREILAKNIQYF

length: 15
J: TRBJ2-7
V: TRBV27
CDR3: CASSLEQGRSYEQYF

length: 15
J: TRBJ2-1
V: TRBV7-2
CDR3: CASSLDGLADNEQFF

length: 14
J: TRBJ2-1
V: TRBV10-2
CDR3: CASLRDSTYNEQFF

length: 13
J: TRBJ2-1
V: TRBV12-3/TRBV12-4
CDR3: CASSVPGLNEQFF